This T cell receptor beta chain is from a study of CD8+ T cells in alopecia areata. Sequencing used cDNA as its template, made by extracting RNA and reverse transcribing it. Clones were read by immunoSEQ multiplex PCR, and TCRdb kept only the in-frame ones, dropping some. In the table there are 65,000 to 95,000 clones, roughly 51% of which are singletons. Germline CDR1 reads MDHEN; CDR2 reads SYDVKM. Trimming removed 5 bases from V and 10 bases from J, with 9 bases in between. The CDR3 sequence is 11 residues long. This clone was seen only a few times. The chain links TRBV28 to TRBJ2-1; D is possibly TRBD2 (5 bases). This sequence originates from a human donor with alopecia areata. The sequenced sample was NKG2D-high CD8+ T cells sorted from blood. CDR3 amino acids: CASSMDWEQFF. DNA of the CDR3: TGTGCCAGCAGTATGGACTGGGAGCAGTTCTTC.